Given below is one T cell receptor beta chain in context. Its target antigen remains unknown. Base qualities were left out, and no much larger clone turns up one base away. The entry originates in a study of T cells in Graves' hyperthyroidism and ophthalmopathy (dated by TCRdb to 2018 to 2020). With regard to the full study: Peripheral blood samples were taken at the time of initial diagnosis, prior to any treatment. To identify TCR V-J signatures that set the groups apart, the researchers used a discovery cohort of 90 to 100 patients, made up of 40 to 45 with Graves' ophthalmopathy and 57 with stable Graves' hyperthyroidism. Whether ophthalmopathy could be predicted prospectively was tested in an independent validation cohort made up of 18 to 20 hyperthyroidism patients plus 17 patients who later progressed to ophthalmopathy. The 100 discovery patients were randomly split 7:3 into training and test sets. Thyroid tissue and blood T-cell repertoires from six Graves' hyperthyroidism patients were also compared in the study. Once sampling was done, hyperthyroidism patients were given methimazole at a starting dose of 30 mg daily, whereas ophthalmopathy patients were given high-dose intravenous methylprednisolone. According to the paper, TCR Vbeta CDR3 sequencing was carried out on 135 peripheral blood samples, which came from fewer than 50 ophthalmopathy, under 80 hyperthyroidism and roughly 17 progressor patients. Points the paper makes about the study in general: Sample size was not statistically predetermined, and blinding of investigators to group allocation was not performed. A model built on a 13 V-J signature distinguished ophthalmopathy from stable hyperthyroidism, reaching around 87% sensitivity and 81.08% specificity in cross-validation and 80%/75% in testing. In validation, the model predicted progression to ophthalmopathy with approximately 71% sensitivity and 72% to 85% specificity, a median of 6.5 months before onset. Most expanded thyroid clonotypes (frequency above 0.001) were also detected in blood, suggesting blood repertoires may reflect thyroid immune responses.

Amplification of TCR beta CDR3 regions was carried out from RNA transcripts. A first-round RT-PCR of the TCR CDR3 used the HTBI primer set with the Qiagen OneStep RT-PCR kit. Libraries were constructed in a second round of multiplex PCR, after which size selection and purification were carried out. Sequencing of the libraries was done on an Illumina HiSeq2000 using paired-end 100 bp reads. The authors' analysis ran thus. SOAPnuke was used to process the raw data, throwing out any read that contained adapters or uncalled bases, had a mean Phred below 15, or lacked an exact constant-primer or identifier match. COPE v1.2.5 was used to merge the high-quality paired reads, and each unique nucleotide sequence was defined as a clonotype. MiTCR v1.1 was used to align the clonotypes against IMGT TRBV, TRBD and TRBJ reference segments. Analysis was restricted to V-J combinations with a frequency above 0.0001, which covered roughly 99% of repertoires. The TCS score was defined as the ratio of F50 (clonal expansion) to E x V (chaos), calculated using BLOSUM62-based TCRdist between CDR3 peptides within each V-J. Welch's t-statistics and random forest reduced 514 V-J features to 10 to 15, which were used in a naive Bayes classifier (R e1071). Using fastp trimming at Q25 and MiXCR clonotype assembly, TCRdb reanalyzed the public sequencing data and kept in-frame beta chains. Merged by CDR3 protein, the rows form single entries marked with the most common genes and DNA. The V and J calls and clone size are TCRdb's, not the authors'. The sample data list 280,000 or so distinct CDR3 sequences, and around 15% of these were observed just once. Roughly 31% of the sample rests with the top ten.

Hyperthyroidism patients were newly diagnosed, had a disease duration of under 2 months, and were aged 18 to 65 years. The study excluded patients with uncontrolled infections, other autoimmune diseases, pregnancy or lactation. Diagnoses were established on the basis of clinical symptoms, serum thyroxine and TRAb, thyroid ultrasound, and orbital computed tomography. For progressor patients, blood was drawn at the first diagnosis of hyperthyroidism, before any ophthalmopathy symptoms had appeared. Ficoll-Paque density gradient centrifugation was used to isolate PBMCs from around 10 ml of fresh peripheral blood. Patients classed as progressors first received a Graves' hyperthyroidism diagnosis and then went on to develop ophthalmopathy during follow-up. Total RNA was extracted with Trizol reagent, and quality was checked on an Agilent 2100 Bioanalyzer. The junction shows trimming of 2 bases on V and 6 bases on J, plus 17 bases between the germline ends. CDR1 is given as SGDLS and CDR2 as YYNGEE, both from the germline V gene. Spanning cysteine to phenylalanine, the CDR3 consists of 16 amino acids. Only CDR3 DNA is held: 48 bases, read in frame from base 1.

The V and J segments used are TRBV9 and TRBJ2-2, with TRBD2 perhaps the D gene, on 6 matching bases. Specimen: blood. This TCR was sampled from a woman aged 50 to 60 with Graves' hyperthyroidism that later progressed to Graves' ophthalmopathy. The CDR3 reads as follows: CASSVNVGRRSGELFF. The nucleotides are TGTGCCAGCAGCGTTAATGTCGGGAGAAGGTCCGGGGAGCTGTTTTTT.